Shown below are 4 T cell receptor beta chains from a single sample sequenced in a study of T cell repertoires in cytomegalovirus infection. Using its own MiXCR run on the reads, TCRdb lists one record per CDR3 protein. The data show 450,000 to 600,000 distinct CDR3 sequences, 10% to 12% seen once. Input material: PBMCs. The origin of the receptors is a human donor in good health (CMV status not recorded). Some clones in this sample may be carry-over from other donors' samples.

This clonotype was observed at least ten times. This sequence may be a read error, since a much larger clone differs from it by one base. The chain employs TRBV7-9 and TRBJ2-2; D ambiguous. With 6 bases removed from V and 3 bases from J, the gap between germline ends came to 5 bases. This CDR3 contains 12 residues. From germline, CDR1 is SEHNR and CDR2 FQNEAQ (reference sequence). The CDR3 is CASRPYTGELFF. CDR3 coding DNA: TGTGCCAGCAGACCCTACACCGGGGAGCTGTTTTTT.

The table lists this clonotype with a count of one. This chain links TRBV16 with TRBJ1-2; a possible D gene is TRBD1 (6 bases). From germline, CDR1 is KGHSY and CDR2 FQNENV. This CDR3 is 14 amino acids long. The V end was cut by 5 bases, the J end by 2 bases, with 12 bases between. The DNA for the CDR3 is TGTGCCAGCAGCGCGAACAGGGAAAACTATGGCTACACCTTC. The encoded protein is CASSANRENYGYTF.

The chain joins TRBV19 to TRBJ1-1, with D perhaps TRBD1 (5 bases). The V gene's germline CDR1 is LNHDA and CDR2 SQIVND (reference sequence). This CDR3 region has 14 residues. V was clipped by 1 base and J by 4 bases, with 10 bases between them. The CDR3 sequence is CASSIGPGSTEAFF. The CDR3, as DNA: TGTGCCAGTAGTATAGGCCCAGGGAGCACTGAAGCTTTCTTT. Together with reference TRBV19 and TRBJ1-1, the CDR3 gives the full variable domain: DGGITQSPKYLFRKEGQNVTLSCEQNLNHDAMYWYRQDPGQGLRLIYYSQIVNDFQKGDIAEGYSVSREKKESFPLTVTSAQKNPTAFYLCASSIGPGSTEAFFGQGTRLTVV.

In this sample, this clonotype turned up many times. The chain couples TRBV7-2 to TRBJ2-7, with D perhaps being TRBD1 or TRBD2 (5 bases each). The length of the CDR3 is 15 residues. Looked up from germline, CDR1 is SGHTA and CDR2 is FQGNSA. Trimming cost V 3 bases and J 3 bases, with 15 bases left between them. Here the CDR3 reads CASSFRTGPNYEQYF. In nucleotides, the CDR3 is TGTGCCAGCAGCTTTCGGACGGGACCAAACTACGAGCAGTACTTC.